Following are 12 T cell receptor beta chains from one sample sequenced in a study of tumor and adjacent non-tumor tissue in lung cancer. RNA was extracted from bulk tissue without any cell sorting. This non-tumor lung sample came from over 3 cm beyond the tumor edge. TCRbeta libraries were built with three rounds of nested PCR, modified from ARM-PCR. TCRdb ran MiXCR on the multiplex PCR reads and lists one entry per CDR3 protein. The table records some 68,000 distinct CDR3 sequences, approximately 73% of them present only once. The source material was distant non-tumor lung tissue. All receptors come from a man between 60 and 70 years old with non-small cell lung cancer.

This clonotype was observed a single time. One end of the junction fails to match germline, which may point to a read error. The chain recombines TRBV6-2 or TRBV6-3 with TRBJ2-7; 11 positions agree with TRBD2. This CDR3 region has 16 residues. In germline, CDR1 is MNHEY, CDR2 SVGEGT. The CDR3 sequence is CAGSYLSLLAGVEQYF. The CDR3 DNA reads as TGTGCCGGCAGTTACTTGTCACTACTAGCGGGAGTCGAGCAGTACTTC.

Turning to this clonotype: The junction does not match germline at one end; this may be a read error. The rearrangement links TRBV11-2 to TRBJ2-5, with TRBD1 matching 8 bases. The CDR3 is 18 amino acids. CDR1 and CDR2 (germline): SGHAT, FQNNGV. CDR3 in amino acids: CISSLVSRTGWRQETQYF. The DNA of the CDR3 is TGTATCAGCAGCTTAGTCTCCCGGACAGGGTGGCGGCAAGAGACCCAATACTTC.

Comment on this clonotype: Germline is not matched at one junction end, which may reflect a read error. CDR3 region: CACSFPQRGHNEQFF. For the CDR3, the DNA is TGTGCCTGCAGTTTCCCTCAGCGAGGCCACAATGAGCAATTCTTC. The chain is built from TRBV12-3 or TRBV12-4 and TRBJ2-1; D unresolved. The CDR3 sequence is 15 residues long.

A remark on this clonotype: This CDR3 is missing its conserved last phenylalanine or tryptophan, likely due to a read error. It is unclear where the CDR3 begins or ends on the DNA, so no DNA is shown, and the CDR3 is as TCRdb lists it. V usage is TRBV12-3 or TRBV12-4 and J usage is TRBJ2-7. The CDR3 length equals 16 residues, ends included. The chain's CDR3 is CTSSSWQQGGSYEQYY.

This clonotype showed up just a few times. The gene calls are TRBV5-1 and TRBJ1-2; D might be TRBD1 (6 bases). Per the germline V gene, CDR1 is SGHRS and CDR2 is YFSETQ. The CDR3 consists of 16 residues. Trimming removed 0 bases at V and 1 base at J, with 13 bases between. The CDR3 DNA is TGCGCCAGCAGCTTGGAAGACAGCAGGGGTAACTATGGCTACACCTTC. The encoded protein is CASSLEDSRGNYGYTF.

Of note for this clonotype: Given the absence of the conserved phenylalanine or tryptophan at the CDR3 end, a read error is likely. This chain uses TRBV11-1 with TRBJ1-1, with a weak D call TRBD1 (5 bases). Between the trimmed V and J ends, which lost 11 bases and 6 bases, there was a span of 19 bases. Germline values: CDR1 SGHAT, CDR2 FQDESV (reference sequence). The CDR3 sequence is 13 residues long. The DNA of the CDR3 is TGTGCCTGCTGCTTAGCGCCGGGGGCTGAAGCTTTCTTA. Encoded protein: CACCLAPGAEAFL.

About this clonotype itself: At one boundary the junction diverges from the germline segment, which might be a read error. The rearrangement uses TRBV29-1 and TRBJ1-2, with D possibly TRBD1 on 6 matching bases. The germline gives CDR1 SQVTM, CDR2 ANQGSEA. This CDR3 contains 12 residues. The CDR3 sequence: CSVLGGETGYTF. CDR3 coding DNA: TGCAGCGTCCTGGGGGGCGAGACTGGCTATACCTTC.

The chain carries TRBV6-5 and TRBJ2-7; D remains ambiguous. The CDR3 is made up of 13 amino acids. V lost 6 bases, J lost 6 bases, and 15 bases lay in between. Germline assignment: CDR1 MNHEY and CDR2 SVGAGI. DNA for the CDR3: TGTGCCAGCAGACCTCCGAGACTTTGCGAGCAGTACTTC. Residues: CASRPPRLCEQYF.

Concerning this clonotype itself: Because it lacks the conserved phenylalanine or tryptophan at the end, this CDR3 is likely a read error. The chain couples TRBV6-5 to TRBJ2-5; TRBD1 aligns across 8 bases. The CDR3 covers 11 residues. Per germline, CDR1 MNHEY and CDR2 SVGAGI. CDR3: CAGSARDRQYL. Written as DNA, the CDR3 is TGTGCCGGCAGTGCCCGGGACAGGCAGTACTTA.

Details on this clonotype: The conserved closing phenylalanine or tryptophan is absent in this CDR3, likely reflecting a read error. The chain couples TRBV28 to TRBJ1-3; D gene unclear. The germline gives CDR1 MDHEN, CDR2 SYDVKM. The CDR3 is 16 amino acids. CDR3 DNA: TGTGCCAGCAGTAGTCTCGAGAGGATCTCTGTAAACACCATATATTAT. This sequence encodes CASSSLERISVNTIYY.

This clonotype was seen once. V usage is TRBV5-4 and J usage is TRBJ2-6; unclear D gene. The CDR3 totals 15 residues. From germline, CDR1 is SGHNT and CDR2 YYREEE (reference sequence). The CDR3 here is CAGSLPSSGANVLTF. The CDR3 DNA is TGTGCAGGCAGCTTGCCCAGCTCTGGGGCCAACGTCCTGACTTTC.

To note about this clonotype: This is likely a read error, given that the CDR3 carries no conserved phenylalanine or tryptophan at its end. The genes are TRBV20-1 and TRBJ2-1, with D possibly matching TRBD2 (6 bases). Per germline, CDR1 DFQATT and CDR2 SNEGSKA (reference sequence). The CDR3 is 11 amino acids. Trimming took off 4 bases at V and 9 bases at J, with 10 bases between the two ends. This chain's CDR3 is CSAIMGGEQFL. The CDR3 DNA follows: TGCAGTGCTATTATGGGGGGTGAGCAGTTCCTC.